The rows below give T cell receptor beta chains drawn from one sample of a study of T cells in localized non-small cell lung cancer. TCRdb keeps only in-frame clones here, not all; method: immunoSEQ multiplex PCR. The table lists 40,000 or so clones, around 87% of them singletons. The sample consisted of peripheral blood, taken before any cancer treatment. Source of these receptors: a man between 40 and 75 years old with stage I lung adenocarcinoma. CDR3s include the opening cysteine and the closing phenylalanine or tryptophan. The order of the fields is D gene, V gene, J gene, clone size, CDR3 DNA, CDR3 protein. The D gene is left open where the match is weak. The size entry is marked missing in some rows and otherwise reads once, few, many or a size class.

-	TRBV18	TRBJ1-5	-	TGTGCCAGCTCGCTCATTCAGGGGTTATCGCCCCAGCATTTT	CASSLIQGLSPQHF
-	TRBV21-1	TRBJ2-7	-	TGTGCCAGCCTCCCCCCGGGTTTGTATTACGAGCAGTACTTC	CASLPPGLYYEQYF
-	TRBV10-3	TRBJ1-2	-	TGTGCCATCAGTCAGGACAATTATCGCGGCTACACCTTC	CAISQDNYRGYTF
-	TRBV28	TRBJ1-2	-	TGTGCCAGCAGTAAAGGGGAGTATGGCTACACCTTC	CASSKGEYGYTF
-	TRBV5-6	TRBJ2-3	-	TGTGCCAGCAGCGGAACTAGCACAGATACGCAGTATTTT	CASSGTSTDTQYF
TRBD1	TRBV14	TRBJ2-1	-	TGTGCCAGCAGCCAAGAGCCCCCTCGTGGACAGGGTCCTTACAATGAGCAGTTCTTC	CASSQEPPRGQGPYNEQFF
-	TRBV7-3	TRBJ2-2	-	TGTGCCAGCAGCTCAAACTGGAACACCGGGGAGCTGTTTTTT	CASSSNWNTGELFF
-	TRBV2	TRBJ2-7	-	TGTGCCAGCAGTAGAGACCGCCCGGAGCAGTACTTC	CASSRDRPEQYF
-	TRBV19	TRBJ2-2	-	TGTGCCAGTAGTATAGGCAGGAACCAGAACACCGGGGAGCTGTTTTTT	CASSIGRNQNTGELFF
TRBD1	TRBV18	TRBJ2-1	once	TGTGCCAGCTCACCGCAGGGACAGGGCGGTGAGCAGTTCTTC	CASSPQGQGGEQFF
TRBD1	TRBV5-5	TRBJ1-2	-	TGTGCCAGCAGCTTGGCTCCGCCGGGCGGGACAGGGCCCTATGGCTACACCTTC	CASSLAPPGGTGPYGYTF
-	TRBV18	TRBJ1-2	-	TGTGCCAGCTCACCAGGGTCAGGAGCCGACTATGGCTACACCTTC	CASSPGSGADYGYTF
-	TRBV30	TRBJ2-3	-	TGTGCCTGGAGTGCACCCGGGAACACAGATACGCAGTATTTT	CAWSAPGNTDTQYF
-	TRBV4-3	TRBJ2-7	once	TGCGCCAGCAGCCTGACAGACGGCTCCTACGAGCAGTACTTC	CASSLTDGSYEQYF
-	TRBV9	TRBJ2-7	-	TGTGCCAGCAGCAAAACGGGGGAGCAGTACTTC	CASSKTGEQYF
TRBD1	TRBV7-9	TRBJ1-5	-	TGTGCCAGCAGCTTAGGACAGGGCTATCAGCCCCAGCATTTT	CASSLGQGYQPQHF
-	TRBV9	TRBJ2-7	-	TGTGCCAGCAGCGCGGATCTTGGAATTGGGAACGAGCAGTACTTC	CASSADLGIGNEQYF
-	TRBV11-1	TRBJ2-1	-	TGTGCCAGCAGCCCGGGGGCCGGGGATGAGCAGTTCTTC	CASSPGAGDEQFF
TRBD2	TRBV4-1	TRBJ2-7	-	TGCGCCAGCAGCCAAGGGGCGGGAGAATCCTACGAGCAGTACTTC	CASSQGAGESYEQYF
TRBD1	TRBV19	TRBJ2-7	-	TGTGCCAGTAGGGACCGGGACAGGGACGTCTACGAGCAGTACTTC	CASRDRDRDVYEQYF
TRBD2	TRBV5-1	TRBJ2-5	-	TGCGCCAGCAGCTTGGGACTAGCGGGAGGCCTGGAGACCCAGTACTTC	CASSLGLAGGLETQYF
-	TRBV6-5	TRBJ1-6	-	TGTGCCAGCAGTTACGGAACAGGGTCTAGTTCACCCCTCCACTTT	CASSYGTGSSSPLHF
-	TRBV5-1	TRBJ1-2	-	TGCGCCAGCAGCTCACCCGGGATGGCCCCGACTAACTATGGCTACACCTTC	CASSSPGMAPTNYGYTF
TRBD2	TRBV25-1	TRBJ2-1	-	TGTGCCAGCAGTATTAGCGGGAGGGCCGGTGAGCAGTTCTTC	CASSISGRAGEQFF
-	TRBV7-2	TRBJ1-2	-	TGTGCCAGCAGCTCCTTAACGGCGCCTCGGGGCTACACCTTC	CASSSLTAPRGYTF
-	TRBV4-3	TRBJ1-4	-	TGCGCCAGCAGCCAAGGAGTTCCAAGGGGGGATGAAAAACTGTTTTTT	CASSQGVPRGDEKLFF
-	TRBV28	TRBJ2-7	-	TGTGCCAGCAGTTTGGTCTCAACGATTCAGTACTTC	CASSLVSTIQYF
-	TRBV7-2	TRBJ2-5	-	TGTGCCAGCAGCTGGCGGGGGCGGGGAGAGACCCAGTACTTC	CASSWRGRGETQYF
-	TRBV5-1	TRBJ2-1	-	TGCGCCAGCAGCTTCGACAACATCGGGTACAATGAGCAGTTCTTC	CASSFDNIGYNEQFF
-	TRBV5-8	TRBJ1-1	-	TGTGCCAGCAGCCTCGGACTGAACACTGAAGCTTTCTTT	CASSLGLNTEAFF
TRBD1	TRBV28	TRBJ1-6	-	TGTGCCAGCTGGGACAGCCTTGGAGGAGGCCTCCACTTT	CASWDSLGGGLHF
-	TRBV28	TRBJ2-3	-	TGTGCCAGCAGTTTGAACTGGGGGCCAGATACGCAGTATTTT	CASSLNWGPDTQYF
-	TRBV4-2	TRBJ1-4	once	TGTGCCAGCAGCCAGGGACCCCAGGGCAGGGCTAATGAAAAACTGTTTTTT	CASSQGPQGRANEKLFF
-	TRBV4-2	TRBJ1-1	-	TGTGCCAGCAGCCAAGAGGGGGGCTTGGGAGCTTTCTTT	CASSQEGGLGAFF
-	TRBV20-1	TRBJ1-2	-	TGCAGTGCTGGCCGGGGCTACACCTTC	CSAGRGYTF